The clone carrying this TCR beta chain showed up just once. What it binds is unknown. The germline V gene has CDR1 SQVTM and CDR2 ANQGSEA. The CDR3 has 14 residues. Trimming shortened V by 4 bases and J by 3 bases, and 15 bases separated the two germline ends. The source of the sample is a study of T cell repertoires in aging, cancer and after chemotherapy. As for the study in general: Donors were grouped into six age bands spanning 30 or younger through 70 or older.

Multiplex touch-down PCR with TRB-A/B primers amplified rearranged V-D-J TRB sequences. Via MiXCR, TCRdb re-called the multiplex PCR reads, giving one row per CDR3 protein. The sample gives more than 10,000 distinct CDR3 sequences, approximately 21% of which show up once; approximately 5.8% is in the top ten. Overall study results and limits: Median generation probability rose over the chemotherapy interval in each cancer cohort, suggesting rebound thymic output. In healthy donors, age-related TCR diversity loss mainly reflected lost richness.

TCR beta rearrangements were amplified from peripheral blood genomic DNA. The source material was blood. The receptor's source is a human donor in good health. The chain employs TRBV29-1 and TRBJ1-1; D may be TRBD1 (6 bases). The CDR3, as DNA: TGCAGCGTTGTCCTCCAGGGGTCTGACACTGAAGCTTTCTTT. This gives the protein CSVVLQGSDTEAFF.